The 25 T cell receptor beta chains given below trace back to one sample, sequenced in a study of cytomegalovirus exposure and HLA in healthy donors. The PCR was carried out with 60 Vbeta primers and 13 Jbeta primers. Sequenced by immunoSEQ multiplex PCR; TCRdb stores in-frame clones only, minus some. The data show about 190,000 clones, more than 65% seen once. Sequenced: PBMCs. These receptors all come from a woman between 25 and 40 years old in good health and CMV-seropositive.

The CDR3 DNA reads TGTGCCAGCAGCTTTAGGACAGGGATAACTGAAGCTTTCTTT. Its protein product is CASSFRTGITEAFF. The chain links TRBV7-8 to TRBJ1-1; TRBD1 matches at 8 bases. The CDR3 consists of 14 residues. Germline values: CDR1 SGHVS, CDR2 FQNEAQ. With V trimmed by 3 bases and J by 5 bases, 5 bases remained unmatched.

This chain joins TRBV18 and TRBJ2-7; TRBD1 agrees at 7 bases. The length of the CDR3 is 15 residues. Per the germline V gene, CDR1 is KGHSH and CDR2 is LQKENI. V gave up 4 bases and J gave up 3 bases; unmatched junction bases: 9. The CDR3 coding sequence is TGTGCCAGCTCACTTATCTGGACAGGCCTCTACGAGCAGTACTTC. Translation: CASSLIWTGLYEQYF. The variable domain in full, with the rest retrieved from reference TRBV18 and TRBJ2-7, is NAGVMQNPRHLVRRRGQEARLRCSPMKGHSHVYWYRQLPEEGLKFMVYLQKENIIDESGMPKERFSAEFPKEGPSILRIQQVVRGDSAAYFCASSLIWTGLYEQYFGPGTRLTVT.

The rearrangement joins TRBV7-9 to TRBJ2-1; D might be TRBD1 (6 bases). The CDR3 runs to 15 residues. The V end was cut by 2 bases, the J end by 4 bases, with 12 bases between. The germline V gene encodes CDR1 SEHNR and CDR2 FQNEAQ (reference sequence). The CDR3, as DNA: TGTGCCAGCAGCTTACTGATCGGGACATACAATGAGCAGTTCTTC. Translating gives CASSLLIGTYNEQFF.

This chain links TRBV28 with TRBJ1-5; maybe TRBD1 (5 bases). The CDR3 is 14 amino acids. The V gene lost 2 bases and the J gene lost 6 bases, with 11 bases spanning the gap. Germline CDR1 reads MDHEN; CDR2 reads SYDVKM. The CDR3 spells CASSLGQGGQPQHF. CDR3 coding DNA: TGTGCCAGCAGTTTAGGCCAGGGCGGTCAGCCCCAGCATTTT.

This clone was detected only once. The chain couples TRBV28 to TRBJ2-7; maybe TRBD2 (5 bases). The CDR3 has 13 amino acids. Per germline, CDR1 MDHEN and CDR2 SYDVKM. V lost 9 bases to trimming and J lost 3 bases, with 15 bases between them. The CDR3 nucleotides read TGTGCCAGTAGTACCCCCGCGGGCTACGAGCAGTACTTC. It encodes CASSTPAGYEQYF. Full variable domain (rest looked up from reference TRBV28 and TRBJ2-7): DVKVTQSSRYLVKRTGEKVFLECVQDMDHENMFWYRQDPGLGLRLIYFSYDVKMKEKGDIPEGYSVSREKKERFSLILESASTNQTSMYLCASSTPAGYEQYFGPGTRLTVT.

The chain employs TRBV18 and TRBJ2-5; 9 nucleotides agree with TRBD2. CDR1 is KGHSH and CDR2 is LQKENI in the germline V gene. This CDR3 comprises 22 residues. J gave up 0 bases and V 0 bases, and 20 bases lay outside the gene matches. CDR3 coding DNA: TGTGCCAGCTCACCACCGAGCCCTAGCGGGATCTGGACGGGACCGTACCAAGAGACCCAGTACTTC. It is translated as CASSPPSPSGIWTGPYQETQYF.

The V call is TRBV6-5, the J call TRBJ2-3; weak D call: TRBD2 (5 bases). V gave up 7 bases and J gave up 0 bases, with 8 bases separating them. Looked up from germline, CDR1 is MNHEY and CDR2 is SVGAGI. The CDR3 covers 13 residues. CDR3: CASMGGSTDTQYF. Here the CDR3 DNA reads TGTGCCAGCATGGGCGGGAGCACAGATACGCAGTATTTT.

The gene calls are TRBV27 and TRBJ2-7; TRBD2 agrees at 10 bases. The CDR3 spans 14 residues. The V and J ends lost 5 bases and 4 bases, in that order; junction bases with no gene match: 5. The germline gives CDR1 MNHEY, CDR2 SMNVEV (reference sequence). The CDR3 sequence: CASSPAGGLYEQYF. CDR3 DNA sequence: TGTGCCAGCAGTCCAGCGGGAGGGCTGTACGAGCAGTACTTC.

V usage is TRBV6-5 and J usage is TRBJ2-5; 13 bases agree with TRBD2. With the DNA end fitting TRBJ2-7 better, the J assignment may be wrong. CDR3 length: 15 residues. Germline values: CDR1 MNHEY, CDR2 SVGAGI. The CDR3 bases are TGTGCCAGCAGACAGACTAGCGGGAGGAGGTACGAGCAGTACTTC. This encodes CASRQTSGRRYEQYF.

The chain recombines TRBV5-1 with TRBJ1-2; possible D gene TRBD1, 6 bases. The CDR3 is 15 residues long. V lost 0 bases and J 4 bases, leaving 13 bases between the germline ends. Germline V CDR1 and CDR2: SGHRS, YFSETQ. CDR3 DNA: TGCGCCAGCAGCTTGGGGACAGTGGGTTTCTATGGCTACACCTTC. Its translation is CASSLGTVGFYGYTF. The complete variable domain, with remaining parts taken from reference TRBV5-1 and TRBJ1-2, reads KAGVTQTPRYLIKTRGQQVTLSCSPISGHRSVSWYQQTPGQGLQFLFEYFSETQRNKGNFPGRFSGRQFSNSRSEMNVSTLELGDSALYLCASSLGTVGFYGYTFGSGTRLTVV.

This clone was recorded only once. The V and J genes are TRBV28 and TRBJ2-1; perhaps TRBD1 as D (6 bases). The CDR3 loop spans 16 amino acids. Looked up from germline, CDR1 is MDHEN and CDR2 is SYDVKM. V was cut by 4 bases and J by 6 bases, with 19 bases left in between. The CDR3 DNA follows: TGTGCCAGCAGTTCTCCGGGACATCCTTCGGCCAATGAGCAGTTCTTC. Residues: CASSSPGHPSANEQFF.

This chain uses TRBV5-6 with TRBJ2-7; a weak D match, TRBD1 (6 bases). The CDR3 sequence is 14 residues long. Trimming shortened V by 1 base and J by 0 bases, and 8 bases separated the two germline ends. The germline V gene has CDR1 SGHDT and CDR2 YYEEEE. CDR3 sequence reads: CASSLTGLSYEQYF. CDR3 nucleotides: TGTGCCAGCAGCTTGACAGGGCTCTCCTACGAGCAGTACTTC.

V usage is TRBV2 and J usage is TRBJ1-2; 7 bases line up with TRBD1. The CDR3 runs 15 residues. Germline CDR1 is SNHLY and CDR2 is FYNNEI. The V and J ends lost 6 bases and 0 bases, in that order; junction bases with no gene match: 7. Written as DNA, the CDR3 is TGTGCCAGCAGGGCTCGGACAGGATCTAACTATGGCTACACCTTC. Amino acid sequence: CASRARTGSNYGYTF.

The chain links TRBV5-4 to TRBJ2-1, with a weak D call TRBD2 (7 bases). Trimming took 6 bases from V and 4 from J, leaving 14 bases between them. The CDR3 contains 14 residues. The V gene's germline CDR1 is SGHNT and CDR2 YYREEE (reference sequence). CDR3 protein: CASNKRGGYNEQFF. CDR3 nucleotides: TGTGCCAGCAATAAAAGGGGGGGGTACAATGAGCAGTTCTTC.

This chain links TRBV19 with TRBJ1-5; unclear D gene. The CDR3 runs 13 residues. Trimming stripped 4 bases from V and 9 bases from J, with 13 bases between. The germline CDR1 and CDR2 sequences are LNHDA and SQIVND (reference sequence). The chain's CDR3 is CASSSGGITPQHF. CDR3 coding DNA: TGTGCCAGTAGTAGCGGAGGGATAACGCCCCAGCATTTT.

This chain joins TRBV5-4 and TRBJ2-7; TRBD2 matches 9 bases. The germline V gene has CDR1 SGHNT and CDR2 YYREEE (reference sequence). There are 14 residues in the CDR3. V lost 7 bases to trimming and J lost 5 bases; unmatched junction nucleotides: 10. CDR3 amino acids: CASAGGPSGDEQYF. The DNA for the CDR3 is TGTGCCAGCGCCGGGGGGCCTAGCGGGGACGAGCAGTACTTC.

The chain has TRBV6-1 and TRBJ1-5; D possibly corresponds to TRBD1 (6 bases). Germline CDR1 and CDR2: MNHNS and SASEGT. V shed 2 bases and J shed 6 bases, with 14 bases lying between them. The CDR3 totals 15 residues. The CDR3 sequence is CASSERQEGGQPQHF. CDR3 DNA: TGTGCCAGCAGTGAACGACAGGAAGGCGGTCAGCCCCAGCATTTT.

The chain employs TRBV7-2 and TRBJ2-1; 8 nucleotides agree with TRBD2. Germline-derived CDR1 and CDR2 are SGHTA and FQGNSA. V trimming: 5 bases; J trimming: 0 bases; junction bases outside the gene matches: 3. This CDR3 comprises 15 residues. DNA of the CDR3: TGTGCCAGCAGCCAACTAGCGGCCTCCTACAATGAGCAGTTCTTC. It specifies CASSQLAASYNEQFF.

CDR3 DNA sequence: TGTGCCAGCAGTGCTACAGGGTGGATGTACACCATATATTTT. Protein: CASSATGWMYTIYF. The chain recombines TRBV28 with TRBJ1-3, with D possibly matching TRBD1 (6 bases). The CDR3 runs to 14 residues. With 5 bases removed from V and 8 bases from J, the gap between germline ends came to 16 bases. Germline V lookup: CDR1 MDHEN, CDR2 SYDVKM.

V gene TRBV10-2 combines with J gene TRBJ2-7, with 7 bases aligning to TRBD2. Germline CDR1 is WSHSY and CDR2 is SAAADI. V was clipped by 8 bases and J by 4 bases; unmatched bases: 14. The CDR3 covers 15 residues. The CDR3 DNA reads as TGCGCCAGCGGGGGACGGGGGGTCTGGAGATACGAGCAGTACTTC. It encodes CASGGRGVWRYEQYF.

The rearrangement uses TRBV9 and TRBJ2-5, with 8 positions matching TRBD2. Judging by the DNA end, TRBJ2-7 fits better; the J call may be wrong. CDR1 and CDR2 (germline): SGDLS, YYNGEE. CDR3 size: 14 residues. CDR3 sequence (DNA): TGTGCCAGCAGCGTGGGGAGCGGGGGCTACGAGCAGTACTTC. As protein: CASSVGSGGYEQYF.

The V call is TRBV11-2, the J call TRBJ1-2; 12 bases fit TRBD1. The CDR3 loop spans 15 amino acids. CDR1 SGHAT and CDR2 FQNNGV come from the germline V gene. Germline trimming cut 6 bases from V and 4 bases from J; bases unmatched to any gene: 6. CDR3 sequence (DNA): TGTGCCAGCAGTCCGGGACAGGGGGCGGGCTATGGCTACACCTTC. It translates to CASSPGQGAGYGYTF.

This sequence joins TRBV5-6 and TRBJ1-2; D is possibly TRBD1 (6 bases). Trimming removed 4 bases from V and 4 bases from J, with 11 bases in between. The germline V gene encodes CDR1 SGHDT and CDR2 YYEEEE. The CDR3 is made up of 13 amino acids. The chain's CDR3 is CASSPQGTYGYTF. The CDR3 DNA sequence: TGTGCCAGCAGCCCGCAGGGGACCTATGGCTACACCTTC.

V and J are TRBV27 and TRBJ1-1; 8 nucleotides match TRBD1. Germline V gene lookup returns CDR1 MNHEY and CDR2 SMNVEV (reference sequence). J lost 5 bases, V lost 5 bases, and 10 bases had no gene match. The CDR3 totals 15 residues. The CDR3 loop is CASSINRGSATEAFF. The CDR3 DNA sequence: TGTGCCAGCAGTATTAACAGGGGGAGCGCGACTGAAGCTTTCTTT.

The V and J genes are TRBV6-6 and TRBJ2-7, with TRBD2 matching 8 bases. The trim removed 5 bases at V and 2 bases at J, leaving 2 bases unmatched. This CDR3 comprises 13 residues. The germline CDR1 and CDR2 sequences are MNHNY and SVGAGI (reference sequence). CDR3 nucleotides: TGTGCCAGCAGTGGACTAGCCGCCTACGAGCAGTACTTC. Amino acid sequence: CASSGLAAYEQYF.